The T cell receptor beta chain under discussion was sequenced for a study of Ad26.COV2.S vaccination and SARS-CoV-2 variants. Study observations and caveats: Breadth of non-spike TCRs did not differ between vaccinees and placebo recipients. Considerable breadth of spike-specific CD8+ and CD4+ T cell responses has reportedly been documented following vaccination.

Treatment specified: roughly 19 received Ad26.COV2.S at low or high dose, single or two shots; several received placebo; per-sample allocation not given. Samples came from day 63 after the first vaccine or placebo injection. Vaccination employed an Ad26 vector expressing the Wuhan-strain SARS-CoV-2 spike. The CDR3 totals 15 residues. Looked up from germline, CDR1 is SGDLS and CDR2 is YYNGEE. V lost 4 bases, J lost 4 bases, and 8 bases stayed unmatched. As regards this clone: The target antigen is unknown.

Measured with immunoSEQ multiplex PCR; TCRdb has only the in-frame clones, and not every one. Of roughly 700,000 clones listed, roughly nine tenths are singletons. Here the sequenced sample was peripheral blood, taken in a trial of Ad26.COV2.S vaccine versus placebo. The genes are TRBV9 and TRBJ1-2, with 9 positions matching TRBD1. The sequence was collected from a person between 18 and 60 years old who received the Ad26.COV2.S COVID-19 vaccine or a placebo. CDR3 nucleotide sequence: TGTGCCAGCAGCACCCGGGACAGGGAGTCCTATGGCTACACCTTC. Protein product: CASSTRDRESYGYTF.